Below, one T cell receptor (beta chain) is given with its context. From the 5' RACE reads, TCRdb called clonotypes with MiXCR, one entry per CDR3 protein. The table shows roughly 150,000 distinct CDR3 sequences, with 30% to 35% occurring only once. This sample was included in a study of CD8 T cells in ankylosing spondylitis. V was shortened by 0 bases and J by 0 bases, with 9 bases between the two germline ends. The CDR3 has 15 amino acids. The germline V gene has CDR1 SGHRS and CDR2 YFSETQ. The source material was synovial fluid, either unsorted or a sorted T cell fraction (not recorded which). The chain recombines TRBV5-1 with TRBJ1-2, with D hard to call. The origin of this receptor is a male donor with ankylosing spondylitis. This CDR3 is CASSLGQTTNYGYTF. The DNA for the CDR3 is TGCGCCAGCAGCTTGGGTCAGACGACTAACTATGGCTACACCTTC.